Below are 7 T cell receptor beta chains sequenced from a single sample in a study of T cells in Graves' hyperthyroidism and ophthalmopathy (dated by TCRdb to between 2018 and 2020). Library creation used multiplex PCR. The sequencer listed for this sample is Illumina HiSeq 2000. The TCR beta CDR3 regions were amplified from RNA transcripts. For the first round of RT-PCR on the TCR CDR3, the HTBI primer set was used together with the Qiagen OneStep RT-PCR kit. TCRdb applied fastp at Q25 and MiXCR to the public reads, then kept only in-frame beta chains. Records with the same CDR3 protein are collapsed into one entry carrying the most frequent genes and DNA. In this sample the table shows more than 350,000 distinct CDR3 sequences, nearly 15% of which occur a single time. The top ten hold 15% to 20% of the sample. Sample: blood. The receptors shown here come from a woman in her sixties with Graves' ophthalmopathy.

This sequence joins TRBV20-1 and TRBJ2-1; no reliable D call. There are 11 residues in the CDR3. Trimming removed 3 bases at V and 8 bases at J, with 8 bases between. CDR1 DFQATT and CDR2 SNEGSKA come from the germline V gene (reference sequence). The CDR3 here is CSASPRYEQFF. The CDR3 DNA reads as TGCAGTGCTAGTCCCCGGTATGAGCAGTTCTTC.

In this sample, this clonotype turned up a few times. At one end, the junction sequence differs from germline, possibly due to a read error. J is TRBJ1-5 and V is TRBV12-5; unclear D gene. The length of the CDR3 is 14 residues. Germline CDR1 reads LGHNT; CDR2 reads FRNRAP. The DNA for the CDR3 is TGTGCTAGTGGCTTGGACGGGCTCAATCAGCCCCAGCATTTT. It specifies CASGLDGLNQPQHF.

This clonotype came up a few times. V is TRBV12-3 or TRBV12-4 and J is TRBJ2-7; TRBD1 might be the D (8 bases). The CDR3 is made up of 19 amino acids. V was shortened by 5 bases and J by 3 bases, with 29 bases between the two germline ends. The DNA for the CDR3 is TGTGCCAGCAGTCCGGGGGGACAGGTTGGCGCCACGGTCGGCTACGAGCAGTACTTC. This sequence encodes CASSPGGQVGATVGYEQYF.

This clonotype came up a few times. The chain combines TRBV6-1 with TRBJ2-5, with 8 positions matching TRBD2. The CDR3 consists of 15 residues. Germline V gene sequence: CDR1 MNHNS, CDR2 SASEGT. Trimming cost V 2 bases and J 5 bases; bases outside gene matches: 7. The CDR3 DNA sequence: TGTGCCAGCAGTGAATCTATAGCGGGGCAGGAGACCCAGTACTTC. This codes for CASSESIAGQETQYF.

This sequence joins TRBV4-1 and TRBJ2-7; 12 nucleotides match TRBD1. J gave up 2 bases and V 1 base, and 12 bases lay outside the gene matches. Germline values: CDR1 MGHRA, CDR2 YSYEKL. The CDR3 spans 19 residues. The CDR3 DNA sequence: TGCGCCAGCAGCCAAGCTGACACCGGGACAGGGGGCCCACCCTACGAGCAGTACTTC. This gives the protein CASSQADTGTGGPPYEQYF.

This clonotype has just a few counts. The chain employs TRBV7-3 and TRBJ2-1; TRBD1 agrees at 9 bases. Unmatched junction bases numbered 7, after V lost 5 bases and J lost 2 bases. The CDR3 sequence is 16 residues long. Germline CDR1 and CDR2: SGHTA and FQGTGA. The CDR3 is CASSLRGQGTYNEQFF. The CDR3 bases are TGTGCCAGCAGCCTCAGGGGACAGGGAACCTACAATGAGCAGTTCTTC.

This clonotype was counted ten times or more. The chain recombines TRBV2 with TRBJ2-1; D is possibly TRBD1 (6 bases). V lost 7 bases and J 1 base, leaving 14 bases between the germline ends. The CDR3 consists of 15 residues. Germline V gives CDR1 SNHLY, CDR2 FYNNEI. The chain's CDR3 is CASMVQQGSYNEQFF. The CDR3, as DNA: TGTGCCAGCATGGTGCAACAGGGTTCCTACAATGAGCAGTTCTTC.